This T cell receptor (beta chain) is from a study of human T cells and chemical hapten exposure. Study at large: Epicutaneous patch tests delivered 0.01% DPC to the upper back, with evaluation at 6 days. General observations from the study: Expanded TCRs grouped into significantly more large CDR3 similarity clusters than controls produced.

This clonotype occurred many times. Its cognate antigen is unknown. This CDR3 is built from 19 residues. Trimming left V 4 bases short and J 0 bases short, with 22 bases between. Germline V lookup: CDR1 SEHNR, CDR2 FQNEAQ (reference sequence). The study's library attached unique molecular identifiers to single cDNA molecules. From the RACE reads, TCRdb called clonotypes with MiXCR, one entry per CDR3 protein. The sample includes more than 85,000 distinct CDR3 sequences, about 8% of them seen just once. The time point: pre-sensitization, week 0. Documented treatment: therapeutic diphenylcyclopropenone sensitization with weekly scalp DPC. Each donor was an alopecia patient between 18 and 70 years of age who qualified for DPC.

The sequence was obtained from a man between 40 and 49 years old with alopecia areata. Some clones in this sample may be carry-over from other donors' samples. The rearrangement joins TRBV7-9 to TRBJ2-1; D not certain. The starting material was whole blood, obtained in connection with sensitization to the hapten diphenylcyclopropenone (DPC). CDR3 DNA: TGTGCCAGCAGCTCCCCATCCGTGAGGCTGCTATCCTCCTACAATGAGCAGTTCTTC. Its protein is CASSSPSVRLLSSYNEQFF. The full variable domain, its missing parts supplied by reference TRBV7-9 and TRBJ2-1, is DTGVSQNPRHKITKRGQNVTFRCDPISEHNRLYWYRQTLGQGPEFLTYFQNEAQLEKSRLLSDRFSAERPKGSFSTLEIQRTEQGDSAMYLCASSSPSVRLLSSYNEQFFGPGTRLTVL.